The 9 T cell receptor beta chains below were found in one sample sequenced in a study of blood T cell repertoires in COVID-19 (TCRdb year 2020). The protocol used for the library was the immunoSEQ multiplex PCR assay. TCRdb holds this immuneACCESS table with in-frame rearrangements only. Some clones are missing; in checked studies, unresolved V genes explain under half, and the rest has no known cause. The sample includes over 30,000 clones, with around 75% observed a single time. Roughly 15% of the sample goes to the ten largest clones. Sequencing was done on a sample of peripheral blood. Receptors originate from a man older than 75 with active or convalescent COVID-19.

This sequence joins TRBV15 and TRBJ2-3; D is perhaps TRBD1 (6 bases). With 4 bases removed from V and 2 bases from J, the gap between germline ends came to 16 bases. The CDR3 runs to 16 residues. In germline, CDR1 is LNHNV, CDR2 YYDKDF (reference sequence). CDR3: CATSIGRTVYTDTQYF. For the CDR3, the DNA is TGTGCCACCAGCATCGGTCGGACAGTTTACACAGATACGCAGTATTTT. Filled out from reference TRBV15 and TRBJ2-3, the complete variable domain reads DAMVIQNPRYQVTQFGKPVTLSCSQTLNHNVMYWYQQKSSQAPKLLFHYYDKDFNNEADTPDNFQSRRPNTSFCFLDIRSPGLGDTAMYLCATSIGRTVYTDTQYFGPGTRLTVL.

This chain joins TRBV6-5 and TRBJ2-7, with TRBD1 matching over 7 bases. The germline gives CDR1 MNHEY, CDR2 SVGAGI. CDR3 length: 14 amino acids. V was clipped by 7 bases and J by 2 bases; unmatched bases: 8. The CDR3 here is CASNHGTEPYEQYF. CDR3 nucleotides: TGTGCCAGCAACCACGGGACAGAGCCCTACGAGCAGTACTTC.

CDR3 DNA: TGTGCCAGCAGCGTAGGTGGAGCGGGTGGGGCAGATACGCAGTATTTT. This translates into CASSVGGAGGADTQYF. The chain uses TRBV9 and TRBJ2-3, with D possibly TRBD2 on 6 matching bases. CDR3 length equals 16 residues. Germline loops: CDR1 SGDLS, CDR2 YYNGEE. The ends were cut back, 0 bases at V and 4 bases at J, with 15 bases in the middle.

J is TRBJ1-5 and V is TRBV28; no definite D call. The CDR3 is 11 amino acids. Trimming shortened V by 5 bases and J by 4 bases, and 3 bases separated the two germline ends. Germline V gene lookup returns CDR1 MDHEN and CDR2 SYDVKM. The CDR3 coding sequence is TGTGCCAGCAGTCCTAATCAGCCCCAGCATTTT. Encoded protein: CASSPNQPQHF.

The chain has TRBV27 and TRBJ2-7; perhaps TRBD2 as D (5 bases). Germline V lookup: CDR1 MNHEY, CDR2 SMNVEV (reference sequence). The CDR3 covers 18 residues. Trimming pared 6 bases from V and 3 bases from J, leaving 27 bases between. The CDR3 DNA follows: TGTGCCAGCAGCCCCGATGCGGGTGGTGAACCCAGTAACTACGAGCAGTACTTC. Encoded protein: CASSPDAGGEPSNYEQYF.

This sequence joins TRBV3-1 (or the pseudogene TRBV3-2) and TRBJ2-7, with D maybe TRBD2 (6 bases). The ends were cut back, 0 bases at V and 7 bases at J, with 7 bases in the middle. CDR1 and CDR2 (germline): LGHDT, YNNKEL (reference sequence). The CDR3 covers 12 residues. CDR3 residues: CASSQERGEQYF. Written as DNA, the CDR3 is TGTGCCAGCAGCCAAGAACGGGGGGAGCAGTACTTC.

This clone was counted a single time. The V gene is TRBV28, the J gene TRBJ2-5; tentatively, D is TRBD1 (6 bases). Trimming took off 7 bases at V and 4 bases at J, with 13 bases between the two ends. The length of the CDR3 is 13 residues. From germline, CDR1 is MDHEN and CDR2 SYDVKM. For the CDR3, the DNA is TGTGCCAGCAAGACAGGCCGGGGAGAGACCCAGTACTTC. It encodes CASKTGRGETQYF. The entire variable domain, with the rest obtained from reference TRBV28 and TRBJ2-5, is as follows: DVKVTQSSRYLVKRTGEKVFLECVQDMDHENMFWYRQDPGLGLRLIYFSYDVKMKEKGDIPEGYSVSREKKERFSLILESASTNQTSMYLCASKTGRGETQYFGPGTRLLVL.

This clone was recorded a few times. CDR3 in DNA: TGTGCCAGCAGTTTCGGAGGGGGCTACTATGGCTACACCTTC. Translating it yields CASSFGGGYYGYTF. The V and J genes are TRBV27 and TRBJ1-2; 7 bases fit TRBD1. There are 14 residues in the CDR3. J was trimmed by 3 bases and V by 3 bases; bases with no gene match: 4. Germline loops: CDR1 MNHEY, CDR2 SMNVEV (reference sequence).

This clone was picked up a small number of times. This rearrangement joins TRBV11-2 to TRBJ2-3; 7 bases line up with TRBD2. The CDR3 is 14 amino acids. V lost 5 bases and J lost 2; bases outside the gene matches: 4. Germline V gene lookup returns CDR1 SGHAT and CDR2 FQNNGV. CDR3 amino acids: CASSLRDYTDTQYF. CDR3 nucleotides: TGTGCCAGCAGCCTCCGGGACTACACAGATACGCAGTATTTT.